The source of this TCR beta chain is a study of siplizumab effects on memory and regulatory T cells. Overall study results and limits: The study found that mappable alloreactive CD4+ clones averaged nearly 70% Treg-derived with siplizumab and 25% to 30% in controls. Alloreactive sequences tracing back to unstimulated CD4+ memory cells were significantly reduced by siplizumab. The authors did not confirm suppressive function in proliferating Tregs from siplizumab cultures.

Remarks on this clone: Its antigen is not known.

TCR templates numbering approximately 9.3 x 10^4 were assayed per sample. Assay: immunoSEQ multiplex PCR; the TCRdb copy retains only in-frame clones and omits some. The sample lists about 100,000 clones; 94% were seen once. This CDR3 comprises 13 residues. From germline, CDR1 is SGDLS and CDR2 YYNGEE. Trimming cost V 4 bases and J 5 bases, with 13 bases left between them. This chain joins TRBV9 and TRBJ2-7; D not resolved. Sequencing was done on a sample of Tregs sorted from blood. This clonotype was sampled from a human donor in good health. The CDR3 protein is CASSPSGTNEQYF. Written as DNA, the CDR3 is TGTGCCAGCAGCCCTAGTGGTACCAACGAGCAGTACTTC.